The TCR beta chain described here comes from a study of blood T cell repertoires in COVID-19. The CDR3 is 15 amino acids. The V segment lost 6 bases and the J segment 2 bases; nucleotides outside the gene matches: 7. Germline loops: CDR1 SGHRS, CDR2 YFSETQ. This table comes from immunoSEQ multiplex PCR, and its TCRdb copy is limited to in-frame clones, with some not included. The table has hundreds of thousands of clones, 86% seen once. The chain joins TRBV5-1 to TRBJ2-3, with 9 bases identical to TRBD2. The sequenced sample was peripheral blood. The clonotype was recovered from a woman in her thirties with active or convalescent COVID-19. CDR3 protein: CASNRLAENTDTQYF. CDR3 coding DNA: TGCGCCAGCAACAGACTAGCGGAGAACACAGATACGCAGTATTTT.